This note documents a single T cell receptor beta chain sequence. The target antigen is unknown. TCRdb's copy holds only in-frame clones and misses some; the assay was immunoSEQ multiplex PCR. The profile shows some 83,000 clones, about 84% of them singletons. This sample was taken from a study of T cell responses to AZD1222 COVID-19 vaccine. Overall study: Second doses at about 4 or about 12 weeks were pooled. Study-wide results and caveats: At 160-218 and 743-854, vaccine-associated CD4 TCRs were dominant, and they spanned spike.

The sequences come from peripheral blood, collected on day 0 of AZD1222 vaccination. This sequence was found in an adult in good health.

In DNA, the CDR3 is TGTGCCAGCAGTTTCGAAGTCTATAATTCACCCCTCCACTTT. It codes for CASSFEVYNSPLHF. The V and J genes are TRBV6-5 and TRBJ1-6; unclear D gene. CDR1 is MNHEY and CDR2 is SVGAGI in the germline V gene. This CDR3 is 14 amino acids long. V lost 4 bases and J lost 3, with 7 bases in between.